Shown below are 9 T cell receptor beta chains from a single sample sequenced in a study of T cells after posttransplantation cyclophosphamide. TCRdb keeps only in-frame clones here, not all; method: immunoSEQ multiplex PCR. The sample counts about 39,000 clones, none seen once; the ten largest own approximately 4.9%. The sequenced material came from PBMCs. These TCRs come from a woman aged 45-65 years in good health and a related stem cell transplant donor.

This clone was counted at least ten times. CDR3 sequence: CASSSWGEKNGYTF. CDR3 nucleotide sequence: TGTGCCAGCAGTTCTTGGGGGGAGAAAAATGGCTACACCTTC. V usage is TRBV6-5 and J usage is TRBJ1-2; D is possibly TRBD1 (5 bases). The CDR3 contains 14 residues. V was trimmed by 4 bases and J by 6 bases, leaving 15 bases between them. Germline CDR1 and CDR2: MNHEY and SVGAGI.

This clone was detected ten times or more. V and J are TRBV19 and TRBJ1-2; a possible D gene is TRBD1 (6 bases). V lost 5 bases, J lost 0 bases, and 13 bases lay in between. The CDR3 has 15 amino acids. Germline assignment: CDR1 LNHDA and CDR2 SQIVND (reference sequence). CDR3 bases: TGTGCCAGTAGTTGGCAAACAGGGACTAACTATGGCTACACCTTC. Protein sequence: CASSWQTGTNYGYTF.

The table lists this clone with many counts. Here the CDR3 DNA reads TGCGCCAGCAGTGAGTCGAGGCTAGCGGGGGGACCAGCCAAAAACATTCAGTACTTC. Translated: CASSESRLAGGPAKNIQYF. The V call is TRBV10-1, the J call TRBJ2-4, with 11 nucleotides matching TRBD2. V was clipped by 0 bases and J by 0 bases; unmatched bases: 7. The CDR3 runs 19 residues. Germline V gene sequence: CDR1 WNHNN, CDR2 SYGVQD (reference sequence).

This clone showed up many times. CDR3 coding DNA: TGTGCCAGCAGCTTTAACGACAGGGGGTATTCACCCCTCCACTTT. This encodes CASSFNDRGYSPLHF. J is TRBJ1-6 and V is TRBV5-6, with 9 positions matching TRBD1. V trimming: 2 bases; J trimming: 8 bases; junction bases outside the gene matches: 5. This CDR3 has 15 residues. Germline CDR1 reads SGHDT; CDR2 reads YYEEEE.

This clone appeared many times. The V call is TRBV30, the J call TRBJ2-3, with D tentatively TRBD2 (7 bases). V shed 2 bases and J shed 3 bases, with 24 bases lying between them. This CDR3 spans 18 amino acids. CDR1 GTSNPN and CDR2 SVGIG come from the germline V gene (reference sequence). CDR3 in DNA: TGTGCCTGGAGTACTCGGTGGGGGGGCAGTAGACAAACAGATACGCAGTATTTT. It codes for CAWSTRWGGSRQTDTQYF.

This clone was seen repeatedly, ten times or more. This rearrangement joins TRBV9 to TRBJ2-3; 10 bases map to TRBD2. This CDR3 region has 16 residues. The V gene's germline CDR1 is SGDLS and CDR2 YYNGEE. Trimming cost V 0 bases and J 5 bases; bases outside gene matches: 6. CDR3: CASSVGFLAGEDTQYF. The CDR3 DNA sequence: TGTGCCAGCAGCGTAGGTTTTCTAGCGGGAGAAGATACGCAGTATTTT.

This clone showed up many times. V gene TRBV7-9 combines with J gene TRBJ1-1, with TRBD1 identical over 7 bases. Germline V gene lookup returns CDR1 SEHNR and CDR2 FQNEAQ (reference sequence). After removal of 5 bases from V and 0 bases from J, the junction contained 12 bases not matched to a gene. The CDR3 totals 17 residues. The DNA of the CDR3 is TGTGCCAGCAGCCCCACAGGGGCCAAGGTCATGAACACTGAAGCTTTCTTT. Its translation: CASSPTGAKVMNTEAFF.

This clone was counted ten times or more. The genes are TRBV7-9 and TRBJ2-7; TRBD1 matches at 9 bases. CDR3 length: 15 residues. The ends lost 5 bases at V and 11 bases at J; junction bases unmatched: 16. Germline-derived CDR1 and CDR2 are SEHNR and FQNEAQ (reference sequence). CDR3 amino acids: CASSPRQGGDGKKYF. CDR3 nucleotides: TGTGCCAGCAGCCCACGACAGGGGGGCGATGGGAAGAAGTACTTC.

This clone was recorded at least ten times. CDR3 in DNA: TGTGCCAGCAGCTCCGGCCGGGGAGCCGGAAACACCATATATTTT. Translated: CASSSGRGAGNTIYF. J is TRBJ1-3 and V is TRBV5-4, with D unresolved. The ends were cut back, 3 bases at V and 4 bases at J, with 14 bases in the middle. Germline CDR1 is SGHNT and CDR2 is YYREEE (reference sequence). The CDR3 runs 15 residues.